A single sample gave rise to the 12 T cell receptor beta chains below, sequenced in a study of T-cell reconstitution after alpha-beta-depleted transplantation in children. This sample's TCRbeta library carried unique molecular identifier barcodes. In TCRdb, the PCR reads were re-called with MiXCR into one record per CDR3 protein. The sample carries 130,000 or so distinct CDR3 sequences, approximately 8.7% recorded once. The sample in question was PBMCs, mostly from graft donor cells, obtained 180 days after TCRalphabeta/CD19-depleted stem cell transplant. The receptors were sampled from a girl less than two years old who had a stem cell transplant for combined immunodeficiency, so the T cells may come from the graft donor.

The chain couples TRBV11-2 to TRBJ2-5; D is perhaps TRBD1 (6 bases). The CDR3 has 15 amino acids. The V and J ends lost 1 base and 4 bases respectively, with 13 bases between them. From germline, CDR1 is SGHAT and CDR2 FQNNGV. CDR3 amino acids: CASSLGGGAGETQYF. The DNA of the CDR3 is TGTGCCAGCAGCTTAGGAGGGGGTGCGGGAGAGACCCAGTACTTC.

The chain couples TRBV3-1 to TRBJ2-7; 7 bases are a match to TRBD2. V dropped 4 bases and J dropped 5; count of bases not matched to a gene: 14. Germline CDR1 is LGHDT and CDR2 is YNNKEL (reference sequence). CDR3 length equals 16 residues. This CDR3 reads CASSRGLSGAAHEQYF. The CDR3 DNA follows: TGTGCCAGCAGCCGGGGACTATCGGGAGCCGCGCACGAGCAGTACTTC.

This clonotype has only a few counts. The chain recombines TRBV18 with TRBJ1-5; 7 bases map to TRBD1. Trimming cost V 3 bases and J 7 bases; bases outside gene matches: 6. CDR3 length: 14 amino acids. CDR1 is KGHSH, CDR2 LQKENI, per germline. CDR3 protein: CASSPTGKGQPQHF. CDR3 in DNA: TGTGCCAGCTCACCGACAGGGAAAGGCCAGCCCCAGCATTTT.

Of note for this clonotype: At one of its ends the junction is not consistent with the germline gene, which may arise from a read error. The DNA of the CDR3 is TGCAGTGCCCTCCCCGGAATAGCGGGGTTCACAGATACGCAGTATTTC. Translating gives CSALPGIAGFTDTQYF. V usage is TRBV20-1 and J usage is TRBJ2-3; 8 bases map to TRBD2. Germline-derived CDR1 and CDR2 are DFQATT and SNEGSKA (reference sequence). The CDR3 loop spans 16 amino acids.

This chain joins TRBV29-1 and TRBJ2-2, with D perhaps TRBD1 (7 bases). Between the trimmed V and J ends, which lost 6 bases and 0 bases, there was a span of 26 bases. CDR1 is SQVTM, CDR2 ANQGSEA, per germline. The CDR3 runs to 19 residues. In DNA form, the CDR3 reads TGCAGCGTATTCAATACAGGGGCCCCCGGGACTTCGAACACCGGGGAGCTGTTTTTT. Translation: CSVFNTGAPGTSNTGELFF.

The rearrangement joins TRBV20-1 to TRBJ1-6, with TRBD1 matching over 7 bases. This CDR3 region has 14 residues. The trim removed 3 bases at V and 7 bases at J, leaving 6 bases unmatched. From germline, CDR1 is DFQATT and CDR2 SNEGSKA (reference sequence). The CDR3 bases are TGCAGTGCTAGCTCCGGGACAGACAATTCACCCCTCCACTTT. Translating gives CSASSGTDNSPLHF.

The chain couples TRBV20-1 to TRBJ2-1, with 13 bases lining up with TRBD2. The CDR3 spans 15 residues. Germline assignment: CDR1 DFQATT and CDR2 SNEGSKA (reference sequence). With 6 bases clipped from V and 5 bases from J, the junction kept 7 bases outside the gene matches. CDR3 nucleotides: TGCAGTGCCACGGACGGGACTAGCGGGGACAATGAGCAGTTCTTC. Its translation is CSATDGTSGDNEQFF.

A few counts support this clonotype. The chain has TRBV5-1 and TRBJ2-1; TRBD2 matches at 13 bases. Losses at the gene ends were 4 bases for V and 9 bases for J; bases not matched to a gene: 13. This CDR3 has 17 residues. Germline CDR1 SGHRS, CDR2 YFSETQ. The chain's CDR3 is CASSGSGTSGISFEQFF. CDR3 sequence (DNA): TGCGCCAGCAGCGGTAGTGGGACTAGCGGGATAAGTTTTGAGCAGTTCTTC.

The chain carries TRBV15 and TRBJ2-1; 9 bases map to TRBD2. The germline V gene encodes CDR1 LNHNV and CDR2 YYDKDF (reference sequence). The CDR3 consists of 16 residues. J lost 3 bases, V lost 1 base, and 4 bases had no gene match. The CDR3 DNA reads as TGTGCCACCAGCAGAGGAGCGGGGGGATACTACAATGAGCAGTTCTTC. Translating it yields CATSRGAGGYYNEQFF.

This clonotype was counted many times. The genes are TRBV6-5 and TRBJ2-5; a possible D gene is TRBD2 (7 bases). The CDR3 spans 16 residues. Looked up from germline, CDR1 is MNHEY and CDR2 is SVGAGI. Trimming removed 0 bases from V and 1 base from J, with 12 bases in between. The CDR3 DNA follows: TGTGCCAGCAGTTACTCATGGGGGGGGCTCCAAGAGACCCAGTACTTC. Protein sequence: CASSYSWGGLQETQYF.

This clonotype was counted ten times or more. The rearrangement joins TRBV5-1 to TRBJ2-3; the D gene is possibly TRBD1 (6 bases). This CDR3 has 15 residues. The germline V gene encodes CDR1 SGHRS and CDR2 YFSETQ. V lost 3 bases, J lost 6 bases, and 17 bases lay in between. For the CDR3, the DNA is TGCGCCAGCAGCTCGGGACAATTTCATGCTGATACGCAGTATTTT. This translates into CASSSGQFHADTQYF.

This clonotype was observed at least ten times. The CDR3 spells CSATGLRGTYEQYF. The DNA for the CDR3 is TGCAGCGCCACTGGTCTGAGGGGTACCTACGAGCAGTACTTC. This chain links TRBV29-1 with TRBJ2-7, with D possibly called TRBD1 or TRBD2 (5 bases each). The CDR3 runs 14 residues. Trimming shortened V by 7 bases and J by 2 bases, and 18 bases separated the two germline ends. Per the germline V gene, CDR1 is SQVTM and CDR2 is ANQGSEA.